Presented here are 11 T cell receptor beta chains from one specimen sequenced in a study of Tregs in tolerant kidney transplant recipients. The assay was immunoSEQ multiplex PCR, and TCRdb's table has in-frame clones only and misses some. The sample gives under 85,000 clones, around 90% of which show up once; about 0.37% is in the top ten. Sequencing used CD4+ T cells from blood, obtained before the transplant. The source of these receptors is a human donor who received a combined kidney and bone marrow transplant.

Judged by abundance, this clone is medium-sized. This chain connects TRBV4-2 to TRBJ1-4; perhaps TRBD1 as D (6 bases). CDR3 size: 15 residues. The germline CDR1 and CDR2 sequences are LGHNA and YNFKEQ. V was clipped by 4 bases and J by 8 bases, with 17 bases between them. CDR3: CASSLKQGLEEKLFF. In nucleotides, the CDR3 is TGTGCCAGCAGCCTCAAACAGGGATTGGAAGAAAAACTGTTTTTT.

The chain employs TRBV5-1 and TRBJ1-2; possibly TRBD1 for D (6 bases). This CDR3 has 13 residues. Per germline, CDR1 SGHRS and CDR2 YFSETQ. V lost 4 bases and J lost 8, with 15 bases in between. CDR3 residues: CASSRDTGRGYTF. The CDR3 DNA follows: TGCGCCAGCAGCCGGGACACCGGCAGGGGCTACACCTTC.

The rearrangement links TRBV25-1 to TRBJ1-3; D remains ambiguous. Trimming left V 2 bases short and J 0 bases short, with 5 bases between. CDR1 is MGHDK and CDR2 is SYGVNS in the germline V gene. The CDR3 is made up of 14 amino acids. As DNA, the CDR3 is TGTGCCAGCAGTGAAGCGGGCTCTGGAAACACCATATATTTT. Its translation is CASSEAGSGNTIYF. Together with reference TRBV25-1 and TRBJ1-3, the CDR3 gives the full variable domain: EADIYQTPRYLVIGTGKKITLECSQTMGHDKMYWYQQDPGMELHLIHYSYGVNSTEKGDLSSESTVSRIRTEHFPLTLESARPSHTSQYLCASSEAGSGNTIYFGEGSWLTVV.

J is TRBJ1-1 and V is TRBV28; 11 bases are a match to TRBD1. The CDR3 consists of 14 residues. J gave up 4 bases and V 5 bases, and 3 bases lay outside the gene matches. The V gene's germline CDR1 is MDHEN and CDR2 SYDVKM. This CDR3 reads CASSPGTGGTEAFF. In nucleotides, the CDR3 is TGTGCCAGCAGTCCCGGGACAGGGGGCACTGAAGCTTTCTTT.

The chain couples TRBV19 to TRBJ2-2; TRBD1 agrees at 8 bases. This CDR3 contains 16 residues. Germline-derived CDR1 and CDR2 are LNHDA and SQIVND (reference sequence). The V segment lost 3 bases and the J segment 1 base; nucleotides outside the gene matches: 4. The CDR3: CASSIQGARNTGELFF. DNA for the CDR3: TGTGCCAGTAGTATTCAGGGGGCGCGGAACACCGGGGAGCTGTTTTTT.

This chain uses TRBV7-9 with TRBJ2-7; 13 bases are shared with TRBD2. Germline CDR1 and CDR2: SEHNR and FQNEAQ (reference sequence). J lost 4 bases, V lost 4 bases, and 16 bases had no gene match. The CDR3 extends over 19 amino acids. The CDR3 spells CASSSRTSGSKRESYEQYF. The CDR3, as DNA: TGTGCCAGCAGCTCCCGGACTAGCGGGAGCAAAAGAGAATCTTACGAGCAGTACTTC.

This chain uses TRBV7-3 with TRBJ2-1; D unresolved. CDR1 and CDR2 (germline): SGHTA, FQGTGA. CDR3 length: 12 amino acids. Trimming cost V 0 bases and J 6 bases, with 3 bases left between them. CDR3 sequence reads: CASSLTANEQFF. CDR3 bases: TGTGCCAGCAGCTTAACGGCCAATGAGCAGTTCTTC.

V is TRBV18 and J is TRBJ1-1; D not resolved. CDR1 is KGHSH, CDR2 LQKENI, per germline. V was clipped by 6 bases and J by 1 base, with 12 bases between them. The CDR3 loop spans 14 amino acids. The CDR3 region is CASSQDGRNTEAFF. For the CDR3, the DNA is TGTGCCAGCTCCCAGGACGGGAGGAACACTGAAGCTTTCTTT.

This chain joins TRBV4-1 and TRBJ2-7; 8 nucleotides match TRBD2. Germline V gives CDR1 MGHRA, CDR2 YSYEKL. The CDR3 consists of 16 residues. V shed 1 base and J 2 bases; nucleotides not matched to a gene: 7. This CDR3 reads CASSQVERERPYEQYF. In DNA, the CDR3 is TGCGCCAGCAGCCAAGTCGAGCGGGAGCGACCCTACGAGCAGTACTTC.

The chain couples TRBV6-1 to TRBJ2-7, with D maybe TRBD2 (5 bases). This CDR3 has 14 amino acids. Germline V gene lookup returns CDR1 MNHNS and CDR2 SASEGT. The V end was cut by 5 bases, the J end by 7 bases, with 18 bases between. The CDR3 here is CASSFEDDSGEQYF. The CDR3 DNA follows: TGTGCCAGCAGTTTCGAGGACGACTCGGGGGAGCAGTACTTC.

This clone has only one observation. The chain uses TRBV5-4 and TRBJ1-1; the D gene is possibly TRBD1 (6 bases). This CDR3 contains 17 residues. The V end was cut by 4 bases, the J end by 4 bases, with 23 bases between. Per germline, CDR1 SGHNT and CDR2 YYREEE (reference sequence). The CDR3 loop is CASSRSRDRRGGTEAFF. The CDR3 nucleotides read TGTGCCAGCAGCAGGAGCAGAGACAGGCGGGGGGGCACTGAAGCTTTCTTT.